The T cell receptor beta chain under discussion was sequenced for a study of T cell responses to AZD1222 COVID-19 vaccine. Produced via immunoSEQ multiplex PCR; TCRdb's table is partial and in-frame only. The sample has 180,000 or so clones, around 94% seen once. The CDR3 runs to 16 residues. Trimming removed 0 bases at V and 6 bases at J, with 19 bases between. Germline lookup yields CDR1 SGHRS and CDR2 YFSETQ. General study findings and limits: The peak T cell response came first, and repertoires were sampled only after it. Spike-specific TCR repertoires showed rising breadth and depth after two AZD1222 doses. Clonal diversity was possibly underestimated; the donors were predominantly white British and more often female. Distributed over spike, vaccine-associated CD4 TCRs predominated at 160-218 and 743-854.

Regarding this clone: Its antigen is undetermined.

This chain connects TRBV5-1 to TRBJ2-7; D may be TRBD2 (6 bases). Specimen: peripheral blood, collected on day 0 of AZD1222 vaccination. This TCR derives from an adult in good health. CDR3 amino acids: CASSLGSLGRGGEQYF. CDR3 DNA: TGCGCCAGCAGCTTGGGGAGTTTGGGGCGGGGCGGCGAGCAGTACTTC. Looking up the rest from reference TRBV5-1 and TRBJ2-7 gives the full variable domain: KAGVTQTPRYLIKTRGQQVTLSCSPISGHRSVSWYQQTPGQGLQFLFEYFSETQRNKGNFPGRFSGRQFSNSRSEMNVSTLELGDSALYLCASSLGSLGRGGEQYFGPGTRLTVT.